These T cell receptor beta chains were read from a single sample in a study of blood T cells in healthy people across ages. TCRdb redid the calling of the 5' RACE reads with MiXCR, one entry per CDR3 protein. The sample yields around 520,000 distinct CDR3 sequences, approximately 26% seen once. These data also formed part of another study, on T cells of mothers and their children.

Material for sequencing was blood. These receptors all come from a boy between 2 and 15 years old in good health. CDR3s include the opening cysteine and the closing phenylalanine or tryptophan. D genes are given only for firm matches. Some rows mark clone size as missing; the rest say once, few, many or name a class of expanded clone.

v_call,j_call,clone_size,d_call,cdr3_aa,cdr3_nt
TRBV2,TRBJ2-2,.,TRBD2,CASSGLADTGELFF,TGTGCCAGCAGTGGACTAGCGGACACCGGGGAGCTGTTTTTT
TRBV3-1,TRBJ2-7,few,.,CASSPGPISYEQYF,TGTGCCAGCAGCCCCGGACCAATCTCCTACGAGCAGTACTTC
TRBV12-3/TRBV12-4,TRBJ2-1,few,.,CASSYARGNEQFF,TGTGCCAGCAGTTATGCGAGAGGAAATGAGCAGTTCTTC
TRBV5-1,TRBJ1-2,.,.,CASSQTVQGYGYTF,TGCGCCAGCAGCCAGACCGTACAGGGCTATGGCTACACCTTC
TRBV20-1,TRBJ1-1,few,.,CSAKMSGVREAFF,TGCAGTGCTAAGATGTCAGGGGTCAGAGAAGCTTTCTTT
TRBV6-5,TRBJ1-2,many,.,CASSSGGIGYTF,TGTGCCAGCAGCTCGGGGGGGATCGGCTACACCTTC
TRBV3-1,TRBJ2-3,few,.,CASSPLDSLTDTQYF,TGTGCCAGCAGCCCCCTGGACAGTCTCACAGATACGCAGTATTTT
TRBV7-7,TRBJ2-3,few,.,CASSLSLSVGTDTQYF,TGTGCTAGCAGCTTATCTCTCAGCGTGGGCACAGATACGCAGTATTTT
TRBV12-3/TRBV12-4,TRBJ2-1,few,TRBD2,CASSLPIGTNNEQFF,TGTGCCAGCAGTTTACCCATCGGGACTAACAATGAGCAGTTCTTC
TRBV20-1,TRBJ2-5,.,TRBD2,CSARRLAGEGEETQYF,TGCAGTGCTAGACGACTAGCGGGAGAGGGGGAGGAGACCCAGTACTTC
TRBV7-2,TRBJ2-5,.,.,CASSQHPEEQYF,TGTGCCAGCAGTCAACATCCGGAGGAGCAGTACTTC
TRBV6-5,TRBJ2-5,few,.,CASSYLAGWGETQYF,TGTGCCAGCAGTTACTTGGCGGGCTGGGGGGAGACCCAGTACTTC
TRBV15,TRBJ2-3,.,.,CATCRRKGISTDTQYF,TGTGCCACCTGCCGGAGAAAGGGTATAAGCACAGATACGCAGTATTTT
TRBV12-3/TRBV12-4,TRBJ1-1,.,.,CASSSGGAEAFF,TGTGCCAGCAGTTCGGGGGGGGCTGAAGCTTTCTTT
TRBV7-9,TRBJ1-1,.,.,CASQPPGRTEAFF,TGTGCCAGCCAACCCCCAGGGCGCACTGAAGCTTTCTTT
TRBV6-5,TRBJ2-7,once,.,CASRRVLGASYEQYF,TGTGCCAGCAGAAGGGTGTTGGGGGCCTCCTACGAGCAGTACTTC
TRBV7-9,TRBJ2-7,.,.,CASSLGTLPYEQYF,TGTGCCAGCAGCTTAGGGACTCTGCCCTACGAGCAGTACTTC
TRBV21-1,TRBJ2-7,.,.,CAVSPGGIEQYF,TGTGCCGTCTCGCCGGGGGGGATCGAGCAGTACTTC
TRBV12-3/TRBV12-4,TRBJ1-5,few,TRBD1,CASSLNRGSDQPQHF,TGTGCCAGCAGTTTGAACAGGGGGAGTGATCAGCCCCAGCATTTT
TRBV7-2,TRBJ1-1,.,TRBD1,CASSVTGGGNTEAFF,TGTGCCAGCAGTGTGACAGGGGGAGGGAACACTGAAGCTTTCTTT